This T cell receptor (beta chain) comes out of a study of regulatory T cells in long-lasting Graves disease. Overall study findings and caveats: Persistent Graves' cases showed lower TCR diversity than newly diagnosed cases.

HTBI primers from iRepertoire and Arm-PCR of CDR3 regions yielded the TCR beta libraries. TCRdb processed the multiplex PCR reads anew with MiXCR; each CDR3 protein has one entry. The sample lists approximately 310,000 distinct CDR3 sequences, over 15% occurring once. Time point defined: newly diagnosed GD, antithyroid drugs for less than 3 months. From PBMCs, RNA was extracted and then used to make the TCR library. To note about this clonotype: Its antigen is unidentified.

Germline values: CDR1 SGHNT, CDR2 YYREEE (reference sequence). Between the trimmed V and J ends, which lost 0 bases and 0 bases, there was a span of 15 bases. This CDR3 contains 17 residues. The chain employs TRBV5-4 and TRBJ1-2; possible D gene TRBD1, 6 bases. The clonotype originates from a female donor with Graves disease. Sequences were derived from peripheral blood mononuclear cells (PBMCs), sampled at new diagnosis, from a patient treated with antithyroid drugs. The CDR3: CASSLAWSPGANYGYTF. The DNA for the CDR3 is TGTGCCAGCAGCTTGGCCTGGAGCCCAGGGGCTAACTATGGCTACACCTTC. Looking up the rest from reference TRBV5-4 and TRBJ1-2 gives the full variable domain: ETGVTQSPTHLIKTRGQQVTLRCSSQSGHNTVSWYQQALGQGPQFIFQYYREEENGRGNFPPRFSGLQFPNYSSELNVNALELDDSALYLCASSLAWSPGANYGYTFGSGTRLTVV.